The clone carrying this TCR beta chain appeared many times. TCRdb ran MiXCR on the RT-PCR reads and lists one entry per CDR3 protein. The sample has about 680,000 distinct CDR3 sequences; around 14% are singletons. The V gene end was trimmed by 2 bases and the J gene end by 1 base; junction bases not matched to a gene: 0. The V gene's germline CDR1 is MNHEY and CDR2 SVGEGT. The CDR3 loop spans 15 amino acids. The TCR was taken from a female donor in good health, serving as a healthy control. The chain employs TRBV6-2 or TRBV6-3 and TRBJ2-3; 10 nucleotides align to TRBD2. The sequenced sample was memory CD4+ T cells from blood. The CDR3 DNA sequence: TGTGCCAGCAGTTACGGGACTAGCGGCACAGATACGCAGTATTTT. Translated: CASSYGTSGTDTQYF.